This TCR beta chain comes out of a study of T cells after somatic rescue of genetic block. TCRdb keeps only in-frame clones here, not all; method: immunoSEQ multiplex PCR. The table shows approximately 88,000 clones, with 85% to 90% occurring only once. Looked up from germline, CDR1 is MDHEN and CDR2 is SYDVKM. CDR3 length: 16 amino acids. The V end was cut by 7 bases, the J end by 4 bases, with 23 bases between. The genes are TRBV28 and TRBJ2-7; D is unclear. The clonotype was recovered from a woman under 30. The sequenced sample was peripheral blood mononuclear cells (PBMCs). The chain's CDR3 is CASTFSAALRPYEQYF. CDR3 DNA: TGTGCCAGCACCTTTTCCGCAGCCCTTCGCCCTTACGAGCAGTACTTC.